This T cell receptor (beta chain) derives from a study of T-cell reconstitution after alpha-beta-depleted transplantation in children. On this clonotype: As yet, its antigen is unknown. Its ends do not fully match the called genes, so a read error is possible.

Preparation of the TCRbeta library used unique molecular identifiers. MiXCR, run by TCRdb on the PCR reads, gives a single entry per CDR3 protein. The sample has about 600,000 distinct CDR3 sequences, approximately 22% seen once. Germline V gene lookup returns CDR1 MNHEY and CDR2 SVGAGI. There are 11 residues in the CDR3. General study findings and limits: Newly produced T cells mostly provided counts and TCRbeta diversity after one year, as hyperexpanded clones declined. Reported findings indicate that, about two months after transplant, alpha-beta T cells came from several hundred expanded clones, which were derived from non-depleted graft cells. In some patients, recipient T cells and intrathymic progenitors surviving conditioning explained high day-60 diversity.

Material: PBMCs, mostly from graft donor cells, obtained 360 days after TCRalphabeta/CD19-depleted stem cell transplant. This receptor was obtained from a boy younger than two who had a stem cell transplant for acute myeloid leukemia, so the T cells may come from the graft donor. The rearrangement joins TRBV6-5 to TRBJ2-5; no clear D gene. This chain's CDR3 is CASSNSGTQYF. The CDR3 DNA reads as TGTGCCAGCAGTAACTCAGGTACCCAGTACTTC.